Following are 16 T cell receptor beta chains from one sample sequenced in a study of identical twins. TCRdb re-derived calls from the 5' RACE reads in MiXCR, one entry per CDR3 protein. The table lists a few hundred thousand distinct CDR3 sequences, about 15% of them singletons. The sample was also reused in another study, on yellow fever vaccine responses in identical twins.

The sample taken for sequencing was CD4+ T cells sorted from blood. These receptors came from a woman aged 18-30 years in good health.

The gene calls are TRBV5-1 and TRBJ1-2, with a weak D call TRBD1 (5 bases). Trimming left V 0 bases short and J 2 bases short, with 17 bases between. Germline CDR1 is SGHRS and CDR2 is YFSETQ. The CDR3 runs to 17 residues. This chain's CDR3 is CASSLGGAGARNYGYTF. The CDR3 nucleotides read TGCGCCAGCAGCTTGGGAGGTGCCGGGGCGCGGAACTATGGCTACACCTTC.

This clonotype was seen at least ten times. This chain uses TRBV29-1 with TRBJ2-7; D is ambiguous. CDR1 and CDR2 (germline): SQVTM, ANQGSEA. V shed 4 bases and J shed 0 bases, with 10 bases lying between them. This CDR3 region has 13 residues. The CDR3, as DNA: TGCAGCGTTGGATCGGGCAGCTCCTACGAGCAGTACTTC. Its protein is CSVGSGSSYEQYF.

The V and J genes are TRBV4-2 and TRBJ2-7, with 16 nucleotides matching TRBD2. The junction had 0 bases not matched to a gene; V was cut back by 0 bases and J by 1 base. Germline assignment: CDR1 LGHNA and CDR2 YNFKEQ. This CDR3 region has 17 residues. This CDR3 reads CASSQEGLAGGSYEQYF. The CDR3 coding sequence is TGTGCCAGCAGCCAAGAGGGACTAGCGGGAGGGTCCTACGAGCAGTACTTC.

This rearrangement joins TRBV10-3 to TRBJ2-3; 8 bases map to TRBD1. The CDR3 extends over 15 amino acids. Per germline, CDR1 ENHRY and CDR2 SYGVKD. The junction had 7 bases not matched to a gene; V was cut back by 4 bases and J by 4 bases. CDR3 nucleotide sequence: TGTGCCATCAGTGCTGGACAGGGCTCAGCAGATACGCAGTATTTT. Residues: CAISAGQGSADTQYF.

This clonotype has more than one count but fewer than ten. V usage is TRBV5-5 and J usage is TRBJ2-7; possibly TRBD2 for D (5 bases). With 4 bases removed from V and 5 bases from J, the gap between germline ends came to 13 bases. CDR1 SGHKS and CDR2 YYEKEE come from the germline V gene (reference sequence). This CDR3 is built from 13 residues. CDR3 DNA: TGTGCCAGCAGCCCTCCGGACTTGGACGAGCAGTACGTC. Residues: CASSPPDLDEQYV.

This clonotype appeared many times. The chain employs TRBV12-3 or TRBV12-4 and TRBJ1-1, with D uncertain. The V end was cut by 3 bases, the J end by 7 bases, with 6 bases between. The CDR3 sequence is 11 residues long. This CDR3 is CASSLTNEAFF. CDR3 DNA: TGTGCCAGCAGTTTGACGAATGAAGCTTTCTTT.

Many counts were recorded for this clonotype. In DNA form, the CDR3 reads TGCGCCAGCAGCCAAGATGTGTATTCTTCTACTAATGAGCAGTTCTTC. This sequence encodes CASSQDVYSSTNEQFF. V and J are TRBV4-1 and TRBJ2-1; no clear D gene. Trimming pared 0 bases from V and 7 bases from J, leaving 16 bases between. The CDR3 is made up of 16 amino acids. Germline V gene sequence: CDR1 MGHRA, CDR2 YSYEKL.

This clonotype was counted ten times or more. The rearrangement links TRBV12-3 or TRBV12-4 to TRBJ2-2; 9 bases line up with TRBD2. The junction had 7 bases not matched to a gene; V was cut back by 4 bases and J by 7 bases. The CDR3 is made up of 15 amino acids. The CDR3, as DNA: TGTGCCAGCAGTTCGCCGGGCGGGAGGGTCGGGGAGCTGTTTTTT. Its translation: CASSSPGGRVGELFF.

A few counts support this clonotype. This rearrangement joins TRBV20-1 to TRBJ1-1; 11 bases align to TRBD1. Per germline, CDR1 DFQATT and CDR2 SNEGSKA (reference sequence). The CDR3 length is 15 residues. Trimming took 6 bases from V and 0 from J; bases not matched to a gene: 6. CDR3 residues: CSATGTGGMNTEAFF. DNA for the CDR3: TGCAGTGCAACCGGGACAGGGGGAATGAACACTGAAGCTTTCTTT.

The chain has TRBV2 and TRBJ1-5, with D possibly TRBD1 on 5 matching bases. CDR3 length equals 15 residues. V gave up 6 bases and J gave up 2 bases, with 14 bases separating them. CDR1 and CDR2 from the germline V gene are SNHLY and FYNNEI. CDR3 amino acids: CASRGWGSGNQPQHF. CDR3 sequence (DNA): TGTGCCAGCAGGGGGTGGGGGTCTGGCAATCAGCCCCAGCATTTT.

The chain is built from TRBV7-9 and TRBJ2-3; 7 nucleotides line up with TRBD2. Germline-derived CDR1 and CDR2 are SEHNR and FQNEAQ (reference sequence). J gave up 1 base and V 5 bases, and 6 bases lay outside the gene matches. The CDR3 is 15 residues long. This CDR3 is CASSLTSAGTDTQYF. Written as DNA, the CDR3 is TGTGCCAGCAGCCTAACTAGCGCCGGCACAGATACGCAGTATTTT.

This chain connects TRBV12-3 or TRBV12-4 to TRBJ1-2; D remains ambiguous. The CDR3 consists of 17 residues. With 6 bases removed from V and 0 bases from J, the gap between germline ends came to 20 bases. CDR3 bases: TGTGCCAGCAGCATCGGACCTCCGTCGAAAGCTAACTATGGCTACACCTTC. Its protein product is CASSIGPPSKANYGYTF.

V and J are TRBV20-1 and TRBJ2-3; TRBD2 is a possible D gene (6 bases). The length of the CDR3 is 15 residues. Germline V gene sequence: CDR1 DFQATT, CDR2 SNEGSKA (reference sequence). Trimming removed 3 bases at V and 0 bases at J, with 13 bases between. The CDR3 DNA follows: TGCAGTGCTAGGGCAGCGGGCCAGAGCACAGATACGCAGTATTTT. Translating it yields CSARAAGQSTDTQYF.

This clonotype was counted a few times. The CDR3 reads CATSASLGLSYNEQFF. CDR3 bases: TGTGCCACCAGTGCCTCACTAGGCCTATCCTACAATGAGCAGTTCTTC. The chain links TRBV24-1 to TRBJ2-1, with D perhaps matching TRBD2 (5 bases). Germline V gene lookup returns CDR1 KGHDR and CDR2 SFDVKD. The CDR3 length is 16 residues. The V and J ends lost 5 bases and 1 base respectively, with 14 bases between them.

The chain links TRBV4-1 to TRBJ2-5; 9 bases align to TRBD2. V trimming: 0 bases; J trimming: 5 bases; junction bases outside the gene matches: 4. CDR1 MGHRA and CDR2 YSYEKL come from the germline V gene. The CDR3 is 15 residues long. The CDR3 reads CASSQERLAGETQYF. The CDR3 DNA follows: TGCGCCAGCAGCCAAGAAAGGCTAGCGGGGGAGACCCAGTACTTC.

In its sample, this clonotype was seen a few times. The chain carries TRBV3-1 and TRBJ1-2, with D perhaps matching TRBD1 (5 bases). With 4 bases removed from V and 3 bases from J, the gap between germline ends came to 15 bases. This CDR3 spans 15 amino acids. CDR1 is LGHDT, CDR2 YNNKEL, per germline (reference sequence). The CDR3 sequence: CASSLNGAPDYGYTF. CDR3 nucleotides: TGTGCCAGCAGCCTTAATGGGGCCCCAGACTATGGCTACACCTTC.